This T cell receptor beta chain was profiled in a study of cytomegalovirus exposure and HLA in healthy donors. Germline CDR1 is KGHSH and CDR2 is LQKENI. The CDR3 is 16 amino acids. The V and J ends lost 3 bases and 0 bases respectively, with 15 bases between them. PCR employed 60 Vbeta and 13 Jbeta primers. The authors' processing: Unique TCR beta chains numbered 60 million to 100 million in a later analysis, with roughly 11 million shared. Here immunoSEQ multiplex PCR was the method, and the copy in TCRdb shows in-frame clones only, minus some. Clone size and V and J calls were adopted from that table, with D and trimming inferred from the DNA. The table has 150,000 to 200,000 clones, about 80% seen once; the top ten hold about 2%.

This chain connects TRBV18 to TRBJ2-7; the D gene is possibly TRBD2 (6 bases). This clonotype was sampled from a woman aged 25 to 39 in good health and CMV-seronegative. Material for sequencing was PBMCs. CDR3 coding DNA: TGTGCCAGCTCACCTATTTCCGGGACTTACTCCTACGAGCAGTACTTC. It translates to CASSPISGTYSYEQYF.